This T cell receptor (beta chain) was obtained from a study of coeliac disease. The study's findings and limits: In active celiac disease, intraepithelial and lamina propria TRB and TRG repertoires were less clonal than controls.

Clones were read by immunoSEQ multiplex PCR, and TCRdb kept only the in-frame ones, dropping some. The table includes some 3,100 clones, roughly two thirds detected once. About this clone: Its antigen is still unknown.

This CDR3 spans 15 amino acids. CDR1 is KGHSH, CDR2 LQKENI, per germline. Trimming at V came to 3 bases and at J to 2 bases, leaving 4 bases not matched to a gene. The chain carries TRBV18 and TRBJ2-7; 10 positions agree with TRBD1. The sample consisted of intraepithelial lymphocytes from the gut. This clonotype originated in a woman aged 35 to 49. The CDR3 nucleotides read TGTGCCAGCTCACCGGCCGGGACAGGGGCCTACGAGCAGTACTTC. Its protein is CASSPAGTGAYEQYF.